This TCR beta chain was obtained from a study of blood T cell repertoires in COVID-19. Study-level information: Italy, Spain and the United States were the sources of the convalescent and acute COVID-19 samples. Sources were T cells, B-cell-depleted T cells, or PBMCs; the material itself was cDNA or gDNA.

V was shortened by 6 bases and J by 4 bases, with 15 bases between the two germline ends. This CDR3 has 14 residues. CDR1 and CDR2 from the germline V gene are MGHRA and YSYEKL. Authors' data handling: Amplifying reference gene primers gave estimates of nucleated cell counts. TCRdb's table, derived via immunoSEQ multiplex PCR, lists solely in-frame clones and lacks some. The V and J calls and clone size were taken over from that table, and D and trimming were inferred from the DNA. The top ten clones hold roughly 3% of a sample with about 160,000 clones, 85% of them seen once. The sample was peripheral blood. The chain couples TRBV4-1 to TRBJ2-5, with TRBD2 as a possible D gene (5 bases). This clonotype was obtained from a human donor with acute or convalescent COVID-19. The donor label of this sample is uncertain. CDR3 sequence (DNA): TGCGCCAGCAGTCGGCAGGAGGTCGGAGAGACCCAGTACTTC. This translates into CASSRQEVGETQYF.